Shown below are 23 T cell receptor beta chains from a single sample sequenced in a study of blood T cells in healthy people across ages (dated by TCRdb to between 2015 and 2016). Receptors were amplified or captured by 5' RACE. Sequencing relied on an Illumina HiSeq 2500. A second about 7 to 11 cycle PCR used a sample-barcoded 5' primer and a J-beta primer mix. The public reads were quality trimmed at Q25 with fastp and then assembled into clones with MiXCR by TCRdb, keeping productive beta chains. One record per CDR3 amino acid sequence lists the most common genes and DNA. The sample table lists over 550,000 distinct CDR3 sequences, about 30% of them with a count of one. Jointly, the top ten make up 15% to 19% of the sample. The sequenced sample consisted of blood. The receptor source for this set is a woman older than 75 in good health.

The chain couples TRBV18 to TRBJ2-1; a weak D match, TRBD2 (5 bases). This CDR3 is 13 amino acids long. V was trimmed by 2 bases and J by 13 bases, leaving 15 bases between them. The germline V gene encodes CDR1 KGHSH and CDR2 LQKENI. In DNA form, the CDR3 reads TGTGCCAGCTCACCAGGAAATGGGGAGACCCAGTTCTTC. This translates into CASSPGNGETQFF.

This rearrangement joins TRBV20-1 to TRBJ1-1, with D unclear. V lost 2 bases and J 4 bases, leaving 14 bases between the germline ends. The CDR3 extends over 14 amino acids. The germline V gene encodes CDR1 DFQATT and CDR2 SNEGSKA (reference sequence). The CDR3 spells CSARLPLGSTEAFF. In nucleotides, the CDR3 is TGCAGTGCTAGACTCCCTCTCGGGAGCACTGAAGCTTTCTTT.

This clonotype was counted only a few times. The gene calls are TRBV19 and TRBJ2-5; TRBD1 matches 7 bases. CDR3 length: 15 residues. Germline V gene data show CDR1 as LNHDA and CDR2 as SQIVND (reference sequence). J gave up 4 bases and V 5 bases, and 10 bases lay outside the gene matches. The chain's CDR3 is CASSADRPKGETQYF. CDR3 coding DNA: TGTGCCAGTAGTGCGGACAGGCCTAAAGGAGAGACCCAGTACTTC.

To note about this clonotype: Its ends do not fully match the called genes, so a read error is possible. The chain has TRBV6-6 and TRBJ1-1; D gene uncertain. From germline, CDR1 is MNHNY and CDR2 SVGAGI (reference sequence). The CDR3 totals 13 residues. This CDR3 reads CASSPSGGTEACF. Here the CDR3 DNA reads TGTGCCAGCAGTCCATCTGGCGGCACTGAAGCTTGCTTT.

This clonotype was picked up many times. In nucleotides, the CDR3 is TGTGCCAGCGCAAGTAAGGGGGCGAGTGGCTACACCTTC. Residues: CASASKGASGYTF. This sequence joins TRBV25-1 and TRBJ1-2, with 7 nucleotides matching TRBD1. The CDR3 runs 13 residues. In germline, CDR1 is MGHDK, CDR2 SYGVNS. The V gene end was trimmed by 8 bases and the J gene end by 7 bases; junction bases not matched to a gene: 10.

As concerns this clonotype: A single base separates this from a much larger clone, so it may be a read error. The chain has TRBV4-3 and TRBJ2-5, with TRBD2 matching over 11 bases. The J segment lost 11 bases and the V segment lost 0 bases, leaving 17 bases of the junction unmatched. CDR3 length: 18 amino acids. Per germline, CDR1 LGHNA and CDR2 YSLEER. CDR3 coding DNA: TGCGCCAGCAGCCAAGAATCCACTAGCGGGGGCCGAGGGGATGAGCAGTACTTC. This codes for CASSQESTSGGRGDEQYF.

This clonotype was recorded a few times. The chain is built from TRBV30 and TRBJ1-1; D is ambiguous. There are 12 residues in the CDR3. The ends were cut back, 0 bases at V and 6 bases at J, with 8 bases in the middle. CDR1 GTSNPN and CDR2 SVGIG come from the germline V gene (reference sequence). The CDR3 region has the DNA TGTGCCTGGAGTGTAGGGAGGGCTGAAGCTTTCTTT. Its protein product is CAWSVGRAEAFF.

This clonotype was recorded many times. V is TRBV7-2 and J is TRBJ1-5; TRBD1 matches at 7 bases. Germline-derived CDR1 and CDR2 are SGHTA and FQGNSA. The V segment lost 3 bases and the J segment 7 bases; nucleotides outside the gene matches: 3. The CDR3 totals 13 residues. The CDR3 sequence: CASSFRGGQPQHF. The CDR3 nucleotides read TGTGCCAGCAGCTTTCGAGGGGGCCAGCCCCAGCATTTT.

This clonotype was detected many times. The genes are TRBV12-3 or TRBV12-4 and TRBJ2-4; D is tentatively TRBD1 or TRBD2 (6 bases each). The germline V and J ends were trimmed by 4 bases and 7 bases, with 17 bases remaining between them. The CDR3 extends over 15 amino acids. The CDR3 DNA follows: TGTGCCAGCAGTTATATCGGGGGCGAGGGGAACATTCAGTACTTC. It codes for CASSYIGGEGNIQYF.

The chain combines TRBV5-1 with TRBJ1-1, with D perhaps TRBD1 (5 bases). Germline V gene lookup returns CDR1 SGHRS and CDR2 YFSETQ. CDR3 length: 13 residues. The V end lost 4 bases, the J end lost 6 bases, and 13 bases lay between the germline ends. The CDR3 DNA reads as TGCGCCAGCAGCCCCCGACAGTCGGCTGAAGCTTTCTTT. Protein: CASSPRQSAEAFF. The full variable domain, its missing parts supplied by reference TRBV5-1 and TRBJ1-1, is KAGVTQTPRYLIKTRGQQVTLSCSPISGHRSVSWYQQTPGQGLQFLFEYFSETQRNKGNFPGRFSGRQFSNSRSEMNVSTLELGDSALYLCASSPRQSAEAFFGQGTRLTVV.

The genes are TRBV20-1 and TRBJ1-6; TRBD1 matches 7 bases. The CDR3 loop spans 15 amino acids. The V and J ends lost 4 bases and 8 bases, in that order; junction bases with no gene match: 11. Germline lookup yields CDR1 DFQATT and CDR2 SNEGSKA (reference sequence). CDR3 sequence reads: CSATIRQGGHSPLHF. Here the CDR3 DNA reads TGCAGTGCTACCATCCGACAGGGAGGGCATTCACCCCTCCACTTT.

In regard to this clonotype: A much larger clone is a single base away; this may be a read error. V usage is TRBV27 and J usage is TRBJ2-1; D gene ambiguous. The CDR3 sequence is 15 residues long. Germline-derived CDR1 and CDR2 are MNHEY and SMNVEV (reference sequence). CDR3 DNA: TGTGCCAGCAGTTTCCTGCGCGACAAATACAATGAGCAGGACTTC. It is translated as CASSFLRDKYNEQDF.

The V and J genes are TRBV6-5 and TRBJ1-2; D is undetermined. The CDR3 loop spans 13 amino acids. Trimming stripped 6 bases from V and 0 bases from J, with 8 bases between. Germline loops: CDR1 MNHEY, CDR2 SVGAGI. The DNA for the CDR3 is TGTGCCAGCAGGCTAGACTCTAACTATGGCTACACCTTC. Translation: CASRLDSNYGYTF.

Turning to this clonotype: One end of the junction varies from germline; a read error may be responsible. The rearrangement joins TRBV12-3 or TRBV12-4 to TRBJ2-7, with D tentatively TRBD1 or TRBD2 (5 bases each). The length of the CDR3 is 13 residues. As DNA, the CDR3 is TGTGCCACCAGTCAGGGAGAATCCTACGAGCAGTACTTC. This encodes CATSQGESYEQYF.

Of note for this clonotype: Possible read error: a much larger clone is one base away. This CDR3 is CASSLIAWVADEQYF. In DNA, the CDR3 is TGTGCCAGCAGCTTGATAGCGTGGGTGGCGGATGAGCAGTACTTC. The V gene is TRBV5-5, the J gene TRBJ2-7; tentative D call: TRBD2 (5 bases). CDR1 SGHKS and CDR2 YYEKEE come from the germline V gene (reference sequence). The CDR3 covers 15 residues. V was shortened by 1 base and J by 7 bases, with 18 bases between the two germline ends.

Ten or more counts support this clonotype. This chain joins TRBV20-1 and TRBJ2-7; D unresolved. The V gene lost 5 bases and the J gene lost 1 base, with 12 bases spanning the gap. This CDR3 spans 13 amino acids. Germline V lookup: CDR1 DFQATT, CDR2 SNEGSKA (reference sequence). This CDR3 is CSAETATSYEQYF. The CDR3 DNA reads as TGCAGTGCTGAGACGGCCACTTCCTACGAGCAGTACTTC.

This clonotype was observed many times. The chain carries TRBV6-2 or TRBV6-3 and TRBJ2-1, with 11 bases lining up with TRBD2. The junction had 4 bases not matched to a gene; V was cut back by 6 bases and J by 6 bases. In germline, CDR1 is MNHEY, CDR2 SVGEGT. CDR3 size: 14 residues. The CDR3: CASSLAGGVNEQFF. The CDR3, as DNA: TGTGCCAGCAGCTTAGCGGGGGGGGTCAATGAGCAGTTCTTC.

The chain joins TRBV6-2 or TRBV6-3 to TRBJ1-5, with D maybe TRBD1 (5 bases). V gave up 6 bases and J gave up 5 bases, with 14 bases separating them. Germline V gene sequence: CDR1 MNHEY, CDR2 SVGEGT. The CDR3 contains 14 residues. CDR3 protein: CASSRDSTDQPQHF. In nucleotides, the CDR3 is TGTGCCAGCAGCCGAGACAGCACGGATCAGCCCCAGCATTTT.

Note on this clonotype: A read error may be the cause here, since a much bigger clone is one base away. This sequence joins TRBV7-9 and TRBJ2-1, with D hard to call. From germline, CDR1 is SEHNR and CDR2 FQNEAQ (reference sequence). The CDR3 sequence is 13 residues long. Trimming pared 8 bases from V and 2 bases from J, leaving 10 bases between. The CDR3 reads CASGAVTYNEQFF. DNA of the CDR3: TGTGCCAGCGGCGCCGTAACCTACAATGAGCAGTTCTTC.

A few counts support this clonotype. One end of the junction is discordant with germline, which a read error may explain. This chain connects TRBV7-7 to TRBJ2-1; 11 nucleotides match TRBD2. The CDR3 extends over 15 amino acids. Germline CDR1 reads SSHAT; CDR2 reads FNYEAQ (reference sequence). For the CDR3, the DNA is TGTGCTAGCAGCACCGGGACTAGCGGAACAAATGAGCAGTTCTTC. It translates to CASSTGTSGTNEQFF.

On this clonotype: Since a much larger clone is just one base distant, this may be a read error. The rearrangement uses TRBV15 and TRBJ1-4; D not resolved. CDR1 and CDR2 (germline): LNHNV, YYDKDF (reference sequence). The V gene lost 4 bases and the J gene lost 5 bases, with 14 bases spanning the gap. The CDR3 runs 15 residues. The CDR3 reads CATSTEWTGNEKLFF. CDR3 nucleotide sequence: TGTGCCACCAGCACCGAATGGACCGGAAATGAAAAACTGTTTTTT.

This clonotype was counted between two and nine times. The rearrangement links TRBV7-9 to TRBJ1-1; D is unclear. Germline CDR1 and CDR2: SEHNR and FQNEAQ (reference sequence). V was shortened by 5 bases and J by 4 bases, with 11 bases between the two germline ends. This CDR3 spans 13 amino acids. In nucleotides, the CDR3 is TGTGCCAGCAGCGCGCAGATGGGCACTGAAGCTTTCTTT. Its translation is CASSAQMGTEAFF.

This clonotype has a count of ten or more. The chain joins TRBV30 to TRBJ1-2; D perhaps matches TRBD1 (5 bases). V gave up 5 bases and J gave up 1 base, with 11 bases separating them. CDR1 GTSNPN and CDR2 SVGIG come from the germline V gene (reference sequence). The CDR3 contains 13 residues. CDR3 protein: CAWGTELNYGYTF. The DNA for the CDR3 is TGTGCCTGGGGGACGGAACTTAACTATGGCTACACCTTC.